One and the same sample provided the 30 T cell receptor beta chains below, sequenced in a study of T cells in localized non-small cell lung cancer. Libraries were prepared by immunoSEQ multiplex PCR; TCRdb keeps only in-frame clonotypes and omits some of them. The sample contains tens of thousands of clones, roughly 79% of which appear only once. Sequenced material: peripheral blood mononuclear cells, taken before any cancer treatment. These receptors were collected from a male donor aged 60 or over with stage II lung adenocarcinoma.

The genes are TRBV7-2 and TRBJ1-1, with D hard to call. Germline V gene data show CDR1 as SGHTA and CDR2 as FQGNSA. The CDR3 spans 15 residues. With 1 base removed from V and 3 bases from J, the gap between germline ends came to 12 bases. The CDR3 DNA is TGTGCCAGCAGCTTAGTGGTGGGGATTGACACTGAAGCTTTCTTT. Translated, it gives CASSLVVGIDTEAFF.

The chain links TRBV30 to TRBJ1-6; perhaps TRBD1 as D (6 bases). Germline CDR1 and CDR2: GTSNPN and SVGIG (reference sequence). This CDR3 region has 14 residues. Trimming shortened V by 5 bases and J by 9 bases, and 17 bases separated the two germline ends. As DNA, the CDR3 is TGTGCCTGGGGCCTAGGGGGTTTGGGTTCACCCCTCCACTTT. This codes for CAWGLGGLGSPLHF.

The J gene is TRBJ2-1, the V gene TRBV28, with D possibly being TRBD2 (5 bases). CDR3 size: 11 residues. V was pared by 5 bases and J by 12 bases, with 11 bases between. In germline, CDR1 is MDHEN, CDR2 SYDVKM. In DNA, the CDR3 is TGTGCCAGCAGTACGGGGTTACGGCAGTTCTTC. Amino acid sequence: CASSTGLRQFF.

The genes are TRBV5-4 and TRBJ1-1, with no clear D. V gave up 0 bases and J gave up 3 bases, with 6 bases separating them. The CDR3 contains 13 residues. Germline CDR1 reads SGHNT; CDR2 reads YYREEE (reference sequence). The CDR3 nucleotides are TGTGCCAGCAGCTTGGACGGACACACTGAAGCTTTCTTT. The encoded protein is CASSLDGHTEAFF.

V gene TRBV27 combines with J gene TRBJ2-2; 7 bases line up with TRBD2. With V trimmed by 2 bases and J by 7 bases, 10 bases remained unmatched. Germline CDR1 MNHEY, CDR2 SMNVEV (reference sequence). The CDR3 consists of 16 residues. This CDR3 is CASSLMPGGISGELFF. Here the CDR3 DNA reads TGTGCCAGCAGTTTAATGCCGGGAGGAATAAGCGGGGAGCTGTTTTTT.

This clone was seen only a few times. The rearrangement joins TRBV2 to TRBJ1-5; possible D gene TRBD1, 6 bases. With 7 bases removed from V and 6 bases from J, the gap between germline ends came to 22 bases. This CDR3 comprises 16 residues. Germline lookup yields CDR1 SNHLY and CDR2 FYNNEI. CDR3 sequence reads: CASNGVRSSGVQPQHF. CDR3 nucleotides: TGTGCCAGCAACGGCGTCAGGAGTTCAGGGGTTCAGCCCCAGCATTTT.

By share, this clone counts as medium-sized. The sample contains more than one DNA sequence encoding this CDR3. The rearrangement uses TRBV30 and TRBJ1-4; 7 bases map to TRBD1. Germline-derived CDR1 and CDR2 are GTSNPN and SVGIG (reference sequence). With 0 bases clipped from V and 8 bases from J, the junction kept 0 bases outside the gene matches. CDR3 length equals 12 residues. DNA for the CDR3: TGTGCCTGGAGTGTACAGGGGGAAAAACTGTTTTTT. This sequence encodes CAWSVQGEKLFF.

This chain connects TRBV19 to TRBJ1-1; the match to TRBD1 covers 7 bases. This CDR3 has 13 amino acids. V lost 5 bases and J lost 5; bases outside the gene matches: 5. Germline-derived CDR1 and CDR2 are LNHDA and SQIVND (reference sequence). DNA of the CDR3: TGTGCCAGTAGTTTCGGACAGGAGACTGAAGCTTTCTTT. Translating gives CASSFGQETEAFF.

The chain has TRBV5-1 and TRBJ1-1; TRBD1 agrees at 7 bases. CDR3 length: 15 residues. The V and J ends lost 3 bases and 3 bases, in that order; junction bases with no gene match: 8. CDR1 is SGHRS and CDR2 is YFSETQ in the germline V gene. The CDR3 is CASSYTATGYTEAFF. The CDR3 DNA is TGCGCCAGCAGCTACACCGCGACAGGGTACACTGAAGCTTTCTTT.

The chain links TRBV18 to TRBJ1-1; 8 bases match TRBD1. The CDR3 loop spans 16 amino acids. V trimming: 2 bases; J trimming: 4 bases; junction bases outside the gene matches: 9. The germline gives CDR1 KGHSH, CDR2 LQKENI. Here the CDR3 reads CASSPGDRFLATEAFF. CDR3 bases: TGTGCCAGCTCACCAGGGGACAGGTTCCTAGCCACTGAAGCTTTCTTT. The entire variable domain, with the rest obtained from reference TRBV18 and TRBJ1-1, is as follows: NAGVMQNPRHLVRRRGQEARLRCSPMKGHSHVYWYRQLPEEGLKFMVYLQKENIIDESGMPKERFSAEFPKEGPSILRIQQVVRGDSAAYFCASSPGDRFLATEAFFGQGTRLTVV.

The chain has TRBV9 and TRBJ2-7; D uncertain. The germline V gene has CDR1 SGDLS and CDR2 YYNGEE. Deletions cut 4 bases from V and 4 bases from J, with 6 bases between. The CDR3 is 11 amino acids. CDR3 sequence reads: CASSPGYEQYF. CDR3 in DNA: TGTGCCAGCAGCCCCGGATACGAGCAGTACTTC. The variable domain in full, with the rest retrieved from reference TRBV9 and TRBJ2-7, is DSGVTQTPKHLITATGQRVTLRCSPRSGDLSVYWYQQSLDQGLQFLIQYYNGEERAKGNILERFSAQQFPDLHSELNLSSLELGDSALYFCASSPGYEQYFGPGTRLTVT.

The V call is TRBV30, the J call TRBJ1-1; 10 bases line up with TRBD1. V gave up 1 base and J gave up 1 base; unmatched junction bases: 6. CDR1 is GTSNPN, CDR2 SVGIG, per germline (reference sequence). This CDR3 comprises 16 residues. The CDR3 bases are TGTGCCTGGAGTGACTCTGGACAGGGGGGGAACACTGAAGCTTTCTTT. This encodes CAWSDSGQGGNTEAFF.

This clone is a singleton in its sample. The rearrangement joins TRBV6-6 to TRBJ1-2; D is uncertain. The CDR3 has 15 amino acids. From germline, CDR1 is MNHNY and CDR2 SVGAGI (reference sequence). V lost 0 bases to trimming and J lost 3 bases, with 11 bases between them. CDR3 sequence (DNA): TGTGCCAGCAGTTACTCCGGGCAGGCGGACTATGGCTACACCTTC. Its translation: CASSYSGQADYGYTF.

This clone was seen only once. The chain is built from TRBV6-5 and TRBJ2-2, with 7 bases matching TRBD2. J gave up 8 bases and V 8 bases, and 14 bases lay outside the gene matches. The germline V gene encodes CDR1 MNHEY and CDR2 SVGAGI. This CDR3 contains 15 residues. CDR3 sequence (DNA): TGTGCCAGCTCACTTGAGGGGAGGGCTGTGGGGGAGCTGTTTTTT. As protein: CASSLEGRAVGELFF.

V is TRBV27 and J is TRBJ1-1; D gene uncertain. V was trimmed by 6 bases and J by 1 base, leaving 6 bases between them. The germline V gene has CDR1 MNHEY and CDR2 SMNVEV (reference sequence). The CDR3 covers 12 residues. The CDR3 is CASREQNTEAFF. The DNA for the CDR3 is TGTGCCAGCAGGGAACAGAACACTGAAGCTTTCTTT.

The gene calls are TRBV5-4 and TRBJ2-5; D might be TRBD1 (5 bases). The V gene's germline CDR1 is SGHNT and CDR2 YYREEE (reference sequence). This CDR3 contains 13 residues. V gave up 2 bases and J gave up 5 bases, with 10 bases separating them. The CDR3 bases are TGTGCCAGCAGCTTCGGACATGGGGAGACCCAGTACTTC. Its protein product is CASSFGHGETQYF. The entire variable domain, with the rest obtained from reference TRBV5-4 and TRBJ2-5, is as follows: ETGVTQSPTHLIKTRGQQVTLRCSSQSGHNTVSWYQQALGQGPQFIFQYYREEENGRGNFPPRFSGLQFPNYSSELNVNALELDDSALYLCASSFGHGETQYFGPGTRLLVL.

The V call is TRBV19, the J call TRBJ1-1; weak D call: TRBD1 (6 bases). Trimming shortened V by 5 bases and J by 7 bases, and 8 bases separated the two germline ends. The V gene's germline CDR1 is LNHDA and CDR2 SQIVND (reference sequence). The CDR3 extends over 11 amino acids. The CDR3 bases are TGTGCCAGTAGTTGGACAGTTGAAGCTTTCTTT. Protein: CASSWTVEAFF.

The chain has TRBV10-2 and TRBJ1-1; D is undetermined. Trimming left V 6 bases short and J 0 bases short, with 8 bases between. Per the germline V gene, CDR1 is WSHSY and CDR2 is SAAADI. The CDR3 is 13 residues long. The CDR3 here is CASRGAVNTEAFF. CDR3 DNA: TGCGCCAGCAGGGGCGCGGTGAACACTGAAGCTTTCTTT.

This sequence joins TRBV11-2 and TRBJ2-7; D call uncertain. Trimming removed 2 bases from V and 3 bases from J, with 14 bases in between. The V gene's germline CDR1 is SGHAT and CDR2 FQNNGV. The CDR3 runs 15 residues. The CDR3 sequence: CASSLFSGPGYEQYF. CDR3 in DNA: TGTGCCAGCAGCTTATTCTCTGGACCCGGCTACGAGCAGTACTTC. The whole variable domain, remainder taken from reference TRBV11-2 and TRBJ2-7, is EAGVAQSPRYKIIEKRQSVAFWCNPISGHATLYWYQQILGQGPKLLIQFQNNGVVDDSQLPKDRFSAERLKGVDSTLKIQPAKLEDSAVYLCASSLFSGPGYEQYFGPGTRLTVT.

The CDR3 DNA reads TGCGCCAGCAGCCAAGAAAACCTAGCGGGGATAGTAGAGCAGTTCTTC. It encodes CASSQENLAGIVEQFF. The chain employs TRBV4-1 and TRBJ2-1, with 9 bases lining up with TRBD2. The junction had 10 bases not matched to a gene; V was cut back by 0 bases and J by 10 bases. The CDR3 covers 16 residues. Germline V CDR1 and CDR2: MGHRA, YSYEKL.

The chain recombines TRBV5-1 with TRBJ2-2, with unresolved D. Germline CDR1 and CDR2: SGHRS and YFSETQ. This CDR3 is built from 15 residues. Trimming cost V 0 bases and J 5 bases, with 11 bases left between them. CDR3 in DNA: TGCGCCAGCAGCTTGGAAGGGATAAAAACCGGGGAGCTGTTTTTT. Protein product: CASSLEGIKTGELFF.

In DNA, the CDR3 is TGCGCCAGCAGCCAAGCTTCCTACAATGAGCAGTTCTTC. It yields the protein CASSQASYNEQFF. The rearrangement links TRBV4-3 to TRBJ2-1, with D unclear. The CDR3 spans 13 residues. V was clipped by 1 base and J by 1 base, with 2 bases between them. Germline V gives CDR1 LGHNA, CDR2 YSLEER.

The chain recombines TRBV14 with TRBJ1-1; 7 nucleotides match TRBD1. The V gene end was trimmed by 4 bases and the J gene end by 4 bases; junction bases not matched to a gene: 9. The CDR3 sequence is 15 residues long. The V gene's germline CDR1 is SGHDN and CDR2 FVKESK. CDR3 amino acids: CASSPQAGGITEAFF. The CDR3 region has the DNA TGTGCCAGCAGCCCCCAAGCAGGGGGAATCACTGAAGCTTTCTTT. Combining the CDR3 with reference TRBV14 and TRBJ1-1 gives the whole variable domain EAGVTQFPSHSVIEKGQTVTLRCDPISGHDNLYWYRRVMGKEIKFLLHFVKESKQDESGMPNNRFLAERTGGTYSTLKVQPAELEDSGVYFCASSPQAGGITEAFFGQGTRLTVV.

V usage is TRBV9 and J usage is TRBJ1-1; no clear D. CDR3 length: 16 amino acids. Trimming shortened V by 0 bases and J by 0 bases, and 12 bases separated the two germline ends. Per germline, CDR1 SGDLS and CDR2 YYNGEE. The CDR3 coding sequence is TGTGCCAGCAGCGTAGGGTCAGGTTATATGAACACTGAAGCTTTCTTT. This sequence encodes CASSVGSGYMNTEAFF.

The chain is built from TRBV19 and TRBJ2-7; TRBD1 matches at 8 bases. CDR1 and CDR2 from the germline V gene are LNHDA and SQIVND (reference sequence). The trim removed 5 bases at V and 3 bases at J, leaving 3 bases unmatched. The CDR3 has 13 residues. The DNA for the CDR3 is TGTGCCAGTAGTGCCACAGGGGGCTACGAGCAGTACTTC. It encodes CASSATGGYEQYF. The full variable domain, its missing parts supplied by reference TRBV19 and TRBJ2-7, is DGGITQSPKYLFRKEGQNVTLSCEQNLNHDAMYWYRQDPGQGLRLIYYSQIVNDFQKGDIAEGYSVSREKKESFPLTVTSAQKNPTAFYLCASSATGGYEQYFGPGTRLTVT.

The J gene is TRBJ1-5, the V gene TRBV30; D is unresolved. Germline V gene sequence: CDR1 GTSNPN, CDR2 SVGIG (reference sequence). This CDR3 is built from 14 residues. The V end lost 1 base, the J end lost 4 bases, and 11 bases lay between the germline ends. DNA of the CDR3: TGTGCCTGGAGTGGACCCATCGGAAATCAGCCCCAGCATTTT. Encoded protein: CAWSGPIGNQPQHF.

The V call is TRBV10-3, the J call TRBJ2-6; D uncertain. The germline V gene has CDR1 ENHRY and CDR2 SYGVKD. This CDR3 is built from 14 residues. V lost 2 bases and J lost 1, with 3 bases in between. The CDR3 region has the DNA TGTGCCATCAGTGAGACGTCTGGGGCCAACGTCCTGACTTTC. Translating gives CAISETSGANVLTF.

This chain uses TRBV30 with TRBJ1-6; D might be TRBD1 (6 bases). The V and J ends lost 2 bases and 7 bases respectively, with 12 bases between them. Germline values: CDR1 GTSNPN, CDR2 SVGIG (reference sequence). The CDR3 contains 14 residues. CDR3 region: CAWSRGRENSPLHF. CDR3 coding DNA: TGTGCCTGGAGTCGGGGGCGAGAAAATTCACCCCTCCACTTT. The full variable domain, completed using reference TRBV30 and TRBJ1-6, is SQTIHQWPATLVQPVGSPLSLECTVEGTSNPNLYWYRQAAGRGLQLLFYSVGIGQISSEVPQNLSASRPQDRQFILSSKKLLLSDSGFYLCAWSRGRENSPLHFGNGTRLTVT.

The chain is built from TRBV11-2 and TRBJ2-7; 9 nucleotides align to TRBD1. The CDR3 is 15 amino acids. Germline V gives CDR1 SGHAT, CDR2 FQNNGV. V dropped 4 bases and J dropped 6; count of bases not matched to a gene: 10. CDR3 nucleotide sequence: TGTGCCAGCAGCTCTACAGGGGGCGCAGGGGTCGAGCAGTACTTC. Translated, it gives CASSSTGGAGVEQYF.

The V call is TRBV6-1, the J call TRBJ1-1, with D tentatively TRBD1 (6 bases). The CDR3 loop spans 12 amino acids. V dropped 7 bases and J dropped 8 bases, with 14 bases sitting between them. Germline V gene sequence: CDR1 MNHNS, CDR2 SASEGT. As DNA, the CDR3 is TGTGCCAGCAAGCTCAGGGGAGCCGAAGCTTTCTTT. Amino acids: CASKLRGAEAFF.